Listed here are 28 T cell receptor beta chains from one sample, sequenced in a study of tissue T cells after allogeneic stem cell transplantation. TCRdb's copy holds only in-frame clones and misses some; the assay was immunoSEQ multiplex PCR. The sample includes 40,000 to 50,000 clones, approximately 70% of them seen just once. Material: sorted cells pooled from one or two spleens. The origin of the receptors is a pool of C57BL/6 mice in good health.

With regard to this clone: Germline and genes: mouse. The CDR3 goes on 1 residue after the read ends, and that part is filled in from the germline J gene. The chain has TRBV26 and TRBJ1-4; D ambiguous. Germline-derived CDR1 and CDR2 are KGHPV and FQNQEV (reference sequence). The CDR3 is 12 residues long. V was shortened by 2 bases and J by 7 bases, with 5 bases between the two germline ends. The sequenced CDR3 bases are TGTGCCAGCAGTCTGGACCGCGAAAGATTATTT. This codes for CASSLDRERLF. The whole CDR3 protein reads CASSLDRERLFF.

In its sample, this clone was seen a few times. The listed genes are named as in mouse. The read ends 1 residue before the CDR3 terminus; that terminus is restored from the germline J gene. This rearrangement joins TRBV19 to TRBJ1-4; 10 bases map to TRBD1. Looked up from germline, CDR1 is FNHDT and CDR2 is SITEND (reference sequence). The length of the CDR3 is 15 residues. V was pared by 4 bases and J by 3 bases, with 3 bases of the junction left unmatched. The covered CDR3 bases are TGTGCCAGCAGTGAGGGACAGGGGACCAACGAAAGATTATTT. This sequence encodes CASSEGQGTNERLF. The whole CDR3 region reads CASSEGQGTNERLFF.

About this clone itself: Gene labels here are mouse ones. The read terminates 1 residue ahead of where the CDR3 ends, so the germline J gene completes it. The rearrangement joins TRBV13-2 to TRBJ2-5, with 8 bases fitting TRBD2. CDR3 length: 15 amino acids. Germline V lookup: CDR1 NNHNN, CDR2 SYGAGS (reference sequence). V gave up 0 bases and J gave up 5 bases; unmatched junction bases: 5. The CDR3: CASGDAAWGVDTQYF. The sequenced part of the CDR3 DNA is TGTGCCAGCGGTGATGCAGCCTGGGGGGTAGACACCCAGTAC.

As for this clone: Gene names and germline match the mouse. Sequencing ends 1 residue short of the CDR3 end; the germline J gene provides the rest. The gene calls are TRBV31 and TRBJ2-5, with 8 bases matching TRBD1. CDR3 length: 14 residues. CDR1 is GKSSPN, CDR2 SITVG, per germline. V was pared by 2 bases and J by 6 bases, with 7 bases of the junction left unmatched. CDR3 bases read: TGTGCCTGGAGTGCGACAGGGGCGGGGGACACCCAGTAC. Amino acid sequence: CAWSATGAGDTQY. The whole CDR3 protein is CAWSATGAGDTQYF.

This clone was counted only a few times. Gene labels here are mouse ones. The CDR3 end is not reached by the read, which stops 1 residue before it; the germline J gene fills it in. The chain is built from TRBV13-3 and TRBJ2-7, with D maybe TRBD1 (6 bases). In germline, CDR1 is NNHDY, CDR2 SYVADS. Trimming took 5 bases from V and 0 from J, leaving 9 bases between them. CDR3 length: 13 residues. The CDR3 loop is CASRRDISYEQYF. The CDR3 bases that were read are TGTGCCAGCAGGCGGGACATCTCCTATGAACAGTAC.

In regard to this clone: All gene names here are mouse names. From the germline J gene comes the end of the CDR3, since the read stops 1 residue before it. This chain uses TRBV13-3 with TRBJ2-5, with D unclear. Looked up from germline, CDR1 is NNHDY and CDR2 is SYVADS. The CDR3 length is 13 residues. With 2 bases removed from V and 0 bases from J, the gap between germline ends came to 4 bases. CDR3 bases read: TGTGCCAGCAGTGAAGAGAACCAAGACACCCAGTAC. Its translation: CASSEENQDTQY. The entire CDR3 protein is CASSEENQDTQYF.

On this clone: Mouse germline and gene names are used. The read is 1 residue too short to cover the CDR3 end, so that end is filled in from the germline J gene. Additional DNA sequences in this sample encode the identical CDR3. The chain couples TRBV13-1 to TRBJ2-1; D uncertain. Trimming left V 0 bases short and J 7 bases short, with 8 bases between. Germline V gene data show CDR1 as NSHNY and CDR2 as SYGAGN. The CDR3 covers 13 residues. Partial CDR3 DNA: TGTGCCAGCAGTGATGCTGGCGGAGCTGAGCAGTTC. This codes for CASSDAGGAEQF. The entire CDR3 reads CASSDAGGAEQFF.

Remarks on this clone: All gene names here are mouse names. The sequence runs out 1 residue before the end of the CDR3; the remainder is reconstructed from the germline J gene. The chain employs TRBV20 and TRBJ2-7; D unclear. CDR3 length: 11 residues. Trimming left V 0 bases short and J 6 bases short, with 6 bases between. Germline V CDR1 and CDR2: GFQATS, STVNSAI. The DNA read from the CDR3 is TGTGGTGCTAGGGAGATTTCTGAACAGTAC. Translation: CGAREISEQY. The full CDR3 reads CGAREISEQYF.

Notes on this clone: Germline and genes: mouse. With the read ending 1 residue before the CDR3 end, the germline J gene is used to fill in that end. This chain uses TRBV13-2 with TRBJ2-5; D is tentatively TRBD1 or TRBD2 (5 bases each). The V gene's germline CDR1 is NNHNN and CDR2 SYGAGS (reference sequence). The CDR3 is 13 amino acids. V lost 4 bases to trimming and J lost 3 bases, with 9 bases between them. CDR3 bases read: TGTGCCAGCGGTTCGGGACGGCAAGACACCCAGTAC. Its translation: CASGSGRQDTQY. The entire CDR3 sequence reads CASGSGRQDTQYF.

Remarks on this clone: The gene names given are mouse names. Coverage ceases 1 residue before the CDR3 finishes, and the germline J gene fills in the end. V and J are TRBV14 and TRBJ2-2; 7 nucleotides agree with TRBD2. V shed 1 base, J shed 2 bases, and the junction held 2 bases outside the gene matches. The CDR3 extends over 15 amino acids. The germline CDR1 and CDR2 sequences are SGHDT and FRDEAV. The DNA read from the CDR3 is TGTGCCAGCAGTTTCGGCTGGGGGAACACCGGGCAGCTCTAC. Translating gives CASSFGWGNTGQLY. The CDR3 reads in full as CASSFGWGNTGQLYF.

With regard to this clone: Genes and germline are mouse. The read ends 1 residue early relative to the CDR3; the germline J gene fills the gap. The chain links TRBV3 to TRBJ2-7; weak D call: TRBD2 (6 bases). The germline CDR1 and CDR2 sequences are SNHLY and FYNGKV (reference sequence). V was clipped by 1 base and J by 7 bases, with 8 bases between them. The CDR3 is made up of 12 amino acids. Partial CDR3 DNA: TGTGCCAGCAGCTTAGGGGGGGACGAACAGTAC. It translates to CASSLGGDEQY. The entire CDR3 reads CASSLGGDEQYF.

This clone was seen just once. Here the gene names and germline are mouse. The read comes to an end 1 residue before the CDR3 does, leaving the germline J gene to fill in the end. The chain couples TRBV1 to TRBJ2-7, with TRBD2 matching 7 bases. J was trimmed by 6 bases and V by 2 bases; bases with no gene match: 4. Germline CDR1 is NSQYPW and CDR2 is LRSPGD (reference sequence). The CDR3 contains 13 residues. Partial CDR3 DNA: TGCACCTGCAGTGCATCGCTGGGGGTTGAACAGTAC. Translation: CTCSASLGVEQY. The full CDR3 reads CTCSASLGVEQYF.

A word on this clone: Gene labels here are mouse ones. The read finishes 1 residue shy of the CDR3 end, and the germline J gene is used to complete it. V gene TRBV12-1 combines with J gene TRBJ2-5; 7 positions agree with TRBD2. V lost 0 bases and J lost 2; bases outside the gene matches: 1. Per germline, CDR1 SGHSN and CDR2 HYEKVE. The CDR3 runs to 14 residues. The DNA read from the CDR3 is TGTGCCAGCTCTCTCGTGGGGGGCCAAGACACCCAGTAC. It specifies CASSLVGGQDTQY. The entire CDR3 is CASSLVGGQDTQYF.

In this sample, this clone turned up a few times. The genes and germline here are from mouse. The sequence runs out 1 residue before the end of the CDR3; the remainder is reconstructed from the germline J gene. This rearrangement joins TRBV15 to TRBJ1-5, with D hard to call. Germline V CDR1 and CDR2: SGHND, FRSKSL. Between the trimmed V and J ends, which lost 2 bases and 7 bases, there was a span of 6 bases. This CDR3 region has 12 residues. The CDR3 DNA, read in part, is TGTGCCAGCAGTTTAATGGGGCAGGCTCCGCTT. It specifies CASSLMGQAPL. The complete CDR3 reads CASSLMGQAPLF. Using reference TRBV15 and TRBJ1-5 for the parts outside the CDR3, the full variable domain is DAGVTQTPRHEVAEKGQTIILKCEPVSGHNDLFWYRQTKIQGLELLSYFRSKSLMEDGGAFKDRFKAEMLNSSFSTLKIQPTEPKDSAVYLCASSLMGQAPLFGEGTRLSVL.

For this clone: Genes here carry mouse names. The CDR3 DNA, read in part, is TGTGCCAGCAGTGATGCAAATGTGAGGGAACAGTAC. Amino acids: CASSDANVREQY. The whole CDR3 protein reads CASSDANVREQYF. The chain has TRBV13-1 and TRBJ2-7; D gene unclear. The CDR3 goes on 1 residue after the read ends, and that part is filled in from the germline J gene. The CDR3 loop spans 13 amino acids. Between the trimmed V and J ends, which lost 0 bases and 7 bases, there was a span of 11 bases. The germline gives CDR1 NSHNY, CDR2 SYGAGN.

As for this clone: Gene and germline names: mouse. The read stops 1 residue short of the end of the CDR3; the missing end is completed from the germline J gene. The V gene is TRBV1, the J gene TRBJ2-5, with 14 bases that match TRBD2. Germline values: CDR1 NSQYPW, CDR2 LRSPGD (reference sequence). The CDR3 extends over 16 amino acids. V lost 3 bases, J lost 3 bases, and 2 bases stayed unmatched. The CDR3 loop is CTCSAGTGGAQDTQYF. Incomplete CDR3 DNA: TGCACCTGCAGTGCCGGGACTGGGGGGGCGCAAGACACCCAGTAC.

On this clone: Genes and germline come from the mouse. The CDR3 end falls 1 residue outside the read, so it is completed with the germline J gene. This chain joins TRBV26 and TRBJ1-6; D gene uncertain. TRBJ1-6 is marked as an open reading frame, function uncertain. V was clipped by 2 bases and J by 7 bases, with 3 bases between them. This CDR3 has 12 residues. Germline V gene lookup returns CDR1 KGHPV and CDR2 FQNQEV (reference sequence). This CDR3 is CASSLGNSPLYF. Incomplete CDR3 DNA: TGTGCCAGCAGTCTGGGGAATTCGCCCCTCTAC.

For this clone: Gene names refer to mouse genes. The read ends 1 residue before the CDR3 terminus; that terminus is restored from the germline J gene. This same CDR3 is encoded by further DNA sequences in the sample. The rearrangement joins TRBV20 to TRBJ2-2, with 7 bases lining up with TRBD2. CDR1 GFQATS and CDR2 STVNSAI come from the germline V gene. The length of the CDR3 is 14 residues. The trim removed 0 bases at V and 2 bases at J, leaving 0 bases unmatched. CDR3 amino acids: CGARDWGNTGQLYF. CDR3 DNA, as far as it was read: TGTGGTGCTAGGGACTGGGGGAACACCGGGCAGCTCTAC.

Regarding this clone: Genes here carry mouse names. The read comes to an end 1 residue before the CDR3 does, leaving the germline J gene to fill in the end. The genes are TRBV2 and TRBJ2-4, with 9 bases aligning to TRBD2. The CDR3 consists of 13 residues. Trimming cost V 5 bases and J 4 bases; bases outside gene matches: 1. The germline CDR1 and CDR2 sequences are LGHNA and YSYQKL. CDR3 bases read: TGTGCCAGCAGCAACTGGGGGGAAAACACCTTGTAC. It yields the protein CASSNWGENTLY. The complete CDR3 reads CASSNWGENTLYF.

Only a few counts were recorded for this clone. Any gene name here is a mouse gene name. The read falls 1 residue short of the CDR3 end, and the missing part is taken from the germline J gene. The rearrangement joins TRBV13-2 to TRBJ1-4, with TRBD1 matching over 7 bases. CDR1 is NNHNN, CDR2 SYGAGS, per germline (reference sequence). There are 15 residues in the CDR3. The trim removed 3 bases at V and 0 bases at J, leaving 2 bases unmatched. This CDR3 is CASGGDRISNERLFF. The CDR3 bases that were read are TGTGCCAGCGGTGGGGACAGAATTTCCAACGAAAGATTATTT.

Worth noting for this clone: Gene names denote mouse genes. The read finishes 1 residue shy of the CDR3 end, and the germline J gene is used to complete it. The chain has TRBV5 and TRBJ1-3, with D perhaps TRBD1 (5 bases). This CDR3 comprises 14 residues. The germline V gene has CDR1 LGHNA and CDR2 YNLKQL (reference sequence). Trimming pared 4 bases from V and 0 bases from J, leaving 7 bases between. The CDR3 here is CASSLDNSGNTLYF. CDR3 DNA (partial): TGTGCCAGCAGCCTGGACAATTCTGGAAATACGCTCTAT.

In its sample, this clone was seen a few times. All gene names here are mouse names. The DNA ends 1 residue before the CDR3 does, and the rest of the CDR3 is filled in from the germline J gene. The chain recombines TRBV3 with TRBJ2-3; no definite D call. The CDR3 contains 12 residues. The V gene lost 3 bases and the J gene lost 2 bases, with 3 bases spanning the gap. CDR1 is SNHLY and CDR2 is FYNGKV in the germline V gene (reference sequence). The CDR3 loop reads CASSFIAETLYF. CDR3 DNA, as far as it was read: TGTGCCAGCAGCTTCATTGCAGAAACGCTGTAT.

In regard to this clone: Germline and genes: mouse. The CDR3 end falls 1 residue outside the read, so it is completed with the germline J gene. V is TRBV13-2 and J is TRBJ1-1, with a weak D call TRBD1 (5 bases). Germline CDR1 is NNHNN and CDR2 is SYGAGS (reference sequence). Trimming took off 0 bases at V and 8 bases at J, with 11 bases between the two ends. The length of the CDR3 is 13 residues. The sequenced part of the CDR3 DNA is TGTGCCAGCGGTGATGCAAGCAGGGAGGAAGTCTTC. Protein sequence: CASGDASREEVF. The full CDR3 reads CASGDASREEVFF.

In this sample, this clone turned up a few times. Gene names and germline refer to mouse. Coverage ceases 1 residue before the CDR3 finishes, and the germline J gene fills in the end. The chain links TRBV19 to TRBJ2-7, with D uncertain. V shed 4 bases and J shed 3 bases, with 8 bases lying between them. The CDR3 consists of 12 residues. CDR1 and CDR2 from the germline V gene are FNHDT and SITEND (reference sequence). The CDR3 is CASSLRGYEQYF. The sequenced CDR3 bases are TGTGCCAGCAGTCTCCGGGGCTATGAACAGTAC.

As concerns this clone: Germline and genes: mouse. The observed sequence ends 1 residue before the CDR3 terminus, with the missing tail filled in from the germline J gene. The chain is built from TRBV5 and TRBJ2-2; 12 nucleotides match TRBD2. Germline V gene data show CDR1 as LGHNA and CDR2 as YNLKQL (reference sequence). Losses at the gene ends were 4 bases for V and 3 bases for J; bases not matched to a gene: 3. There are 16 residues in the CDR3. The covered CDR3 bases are TGTGCCAGCAGCCCCGACTGGGGGGGCGACACCGGGCAGCTCTAC. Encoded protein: CASSPDWGGDTGQLY. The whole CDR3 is CASSPDWGGDTGQLYF.

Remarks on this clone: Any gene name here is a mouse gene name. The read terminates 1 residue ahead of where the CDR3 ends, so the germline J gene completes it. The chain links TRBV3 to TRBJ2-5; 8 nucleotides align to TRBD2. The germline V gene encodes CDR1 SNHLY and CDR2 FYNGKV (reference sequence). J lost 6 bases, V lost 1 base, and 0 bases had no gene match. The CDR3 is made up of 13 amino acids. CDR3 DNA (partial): TGTGCCAGCAGCTTAGACTGGGGGGACACCCAGTAC. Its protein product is CASSLDWGDTQY. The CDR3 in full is CASSLDWGDTQYF.

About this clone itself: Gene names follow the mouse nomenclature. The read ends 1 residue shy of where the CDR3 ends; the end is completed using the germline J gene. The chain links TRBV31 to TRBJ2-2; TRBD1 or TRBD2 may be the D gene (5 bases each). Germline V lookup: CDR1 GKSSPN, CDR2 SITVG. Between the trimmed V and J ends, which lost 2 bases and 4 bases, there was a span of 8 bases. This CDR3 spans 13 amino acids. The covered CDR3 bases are TGTGCCTGGAGTGGGGGAACCACCGGGCAGCTCTAC. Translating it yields CAWSGGTTGQLY. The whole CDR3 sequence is CAWSGGTTGQLYF.

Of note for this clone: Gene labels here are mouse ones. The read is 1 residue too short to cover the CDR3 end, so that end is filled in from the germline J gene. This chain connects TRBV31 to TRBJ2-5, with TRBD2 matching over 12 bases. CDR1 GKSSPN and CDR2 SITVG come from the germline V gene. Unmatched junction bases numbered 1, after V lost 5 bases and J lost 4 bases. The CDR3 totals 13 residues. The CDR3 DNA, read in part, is TGTGCCTGGGGACTGGGGGGGAAAGACACCCAGTAC. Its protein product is CAWGLGGKDTQY. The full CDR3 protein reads CAWGLGGKDTQYF. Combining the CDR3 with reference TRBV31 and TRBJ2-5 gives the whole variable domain AQTIHQWPVAEIKAVGSPLSLGCTIKGKSSPNLYWYWQATGGTLQQLFYSITVGQVESVVQLNLSASRPKDDQFILSTEKLLLSHSGFYLCAWGLGGKDTQYFGPGTRLLVL.